This T cell receptor (beta chain) was recovered during a study of blood T cell repertoires in COVID-19 (dated by TCRdb to the early 2020s). Broadly, across the study: Samples covering the acute and convalescent phases of COVID-19 were provided by collaborators in the United States, Italy and Spain. Samples came from the ongoing ImmuneRACE study (first 160 participants) plus 1,254 subjects from 6 global collaborators. Where available, HLA class I and class II types were obtained from metadata supplied by the sample provider rather than from assay-based typing. The prospective study material was composed of cDNA or gDNA derived from T cells, B-cell-depleted T cells, or PBMCs. The sample metadata nearly always contained a de-identified subject ID, COVID-19 status, age in years and sex. The repertoires were released in a freely available public database intended as a resource for research on the immune response to SARS-CoV-2. Deeply sampled blood TCRbeta repertoires from subjects exposed to, actively infected with, or recovered from COVID-19 were included in the dataset. The paper as a whole reports these results and caveats: How much clinical and demographic metadata was included differed by source and by participant, and the metadata was provided uncurated.

V and J are trimmed by 4 bases and 10 bases, and the gene matches miss 11 bases of the junction. Including cysteine and phenylalanine, the CDR3 has 15 amino acids. Only CDR3 DNA remains: 45 bases, in frame from the first base. The CDR1 and CDR2 encoded by the germline V gene are SGHRS and YFSETQ. As for this clone: Its binding antigen is unknown. Nothing much larger sits one base from this clone, and base qualities are not available.

In Seattle, one collaborating source enrolled patients while the infection was active and tracked those patients longitudinally over the course of disease. Whole blood was collected in K2EDTA tubes by collaborating institutions according to the institutions' own protocols. For TCRbeta analysis, collaborators shipped samples in one of three forms: frozen whole blood, isolated PBMCs, or DNA extracted from either of those sample types. The immunoSEQ Assay, a bias-controlled multiplex PCR, was used to amplify TCRbeta CDR3 regions from genomic DNA. In the authors' own workflow: The number of nucleated cells in each sample was estimated by amplification of reference gene primers within the assay. Sequence reads were collapsed and filtered to measure the absolute abundance of every unique TCRbeta CDR3 rearrangement. Productive Simpson clonality was computed per sample as the square root of Simpson's diversity index over productive rearrangements. TCRdb mirrors the immuneACCESS table, restricted to in-frame sequences. Some clones are absent from its copies; in checked studies, under half trace to an unresolved V gene, and the reason for the others is unknown. The V and J calls and the clone size are those of that table, but D and trimming were determined from the DNA. The sample includes about 360,000 clones, with less than 90% observed a single time. 7.1% of the sample belongs to the ten largest clones.

Sequences were obtained from peripheral blood. The sequence links TRBV5-1 to TRBJ1-6; 7 central bases correspond to TRBD1. The sequence was collected from a woman aged 55-70 years with COVID-19, enrolled during active disease. In nucleotides, the sequence is TGCGCCAGCAGCGAAGGGGGCCCGGTTGGATCACCCCTCCACTTT. Its protein is CASSEGGPVGSPLHF.